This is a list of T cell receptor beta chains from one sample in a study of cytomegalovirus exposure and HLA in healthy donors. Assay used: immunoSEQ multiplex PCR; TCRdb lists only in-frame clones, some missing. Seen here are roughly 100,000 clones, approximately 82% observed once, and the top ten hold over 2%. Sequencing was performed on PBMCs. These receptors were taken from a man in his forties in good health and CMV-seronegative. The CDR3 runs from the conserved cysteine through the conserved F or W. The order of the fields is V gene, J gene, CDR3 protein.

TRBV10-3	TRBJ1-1	CAISGDSEAFF
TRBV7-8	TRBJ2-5	CASSLAEGSEFQETQYF
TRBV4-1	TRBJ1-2	CASSQDGQSGGYTF
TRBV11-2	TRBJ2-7	CASSFGTAYEQYF
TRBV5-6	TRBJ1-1	CASSLWGTYTEAFF
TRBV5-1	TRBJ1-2	CASSTIQGLGYTF
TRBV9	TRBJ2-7	CASSVDPRDPYEQYF
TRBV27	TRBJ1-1	CASSSQGGSEAFF
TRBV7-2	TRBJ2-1	CASSLRGQEINEQFF
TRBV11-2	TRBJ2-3	CASSFGSGSSTDTQYF
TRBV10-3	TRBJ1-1	CAISAGTGEAFF
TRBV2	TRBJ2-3	CASKRDAGARTDTQYF
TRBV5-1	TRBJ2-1	CASSLGPSTSGGRYNEQFF
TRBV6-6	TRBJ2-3	CASSYSQGADTQYF
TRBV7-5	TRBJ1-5	CVRRGLHRDSRWPQHF
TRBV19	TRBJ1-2	CASSPRTRGGVVGYTF
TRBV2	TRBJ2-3	CASSIEGAGARHTQYF
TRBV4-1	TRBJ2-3	CASSHRGGDTQYF
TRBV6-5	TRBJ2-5	CASSPFWSQRETQYF
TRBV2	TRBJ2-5	CASSPPGLAGETQYF
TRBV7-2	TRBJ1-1	CASSPDSNTEAFF
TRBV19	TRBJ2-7	CASSGRTSGGSEQYF
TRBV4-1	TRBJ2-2	CASSQGRDAGELFF
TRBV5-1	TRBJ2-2	CASSRRQDSRTGELFF
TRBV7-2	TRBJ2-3	CASSLTGSVDTQYF
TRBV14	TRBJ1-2	CASSKYQGRANYGYTF
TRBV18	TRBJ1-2	CASSPGASANYGYTF
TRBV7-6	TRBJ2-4	CASSLAKGGGKNIQYF
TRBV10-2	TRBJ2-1	CASRGSDEQFF
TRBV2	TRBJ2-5	CASTFLVLAEETQYF
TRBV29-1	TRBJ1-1	CSVEDRGNTEAFF
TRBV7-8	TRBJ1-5	CASSLADRESQPQHF
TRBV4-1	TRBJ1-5	CASSQDSARQPQHF
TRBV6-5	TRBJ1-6	CASSKPNSPLHF
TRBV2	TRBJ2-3	CASSETLALGGDDTQYF
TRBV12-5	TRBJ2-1	CASGLVLGPRQGLNNEQFF
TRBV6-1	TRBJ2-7	CASSDHGYSYEQYF
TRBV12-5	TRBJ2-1	CARYGGGGGNEQFF
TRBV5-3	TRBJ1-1	CARRHLKQGEIEAFF
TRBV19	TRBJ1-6	CASSITGANSPLHF
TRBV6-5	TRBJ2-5	CASSLQGGRETQYF
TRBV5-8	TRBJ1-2	CASSLESGTNYGYTF
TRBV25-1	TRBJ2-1	CASSESPARAGEQFF
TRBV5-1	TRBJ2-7	CASSRGTGVGYEQYF
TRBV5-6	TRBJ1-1	CASSRRGGGLNTEAFF
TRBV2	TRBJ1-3	CASSQDRSSGNTIYF
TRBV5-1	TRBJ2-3	CASSTSGTRGDTRYF
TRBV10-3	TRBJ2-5	CAISGETGETQYF
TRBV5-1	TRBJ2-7	CASSPRAGGKQYF
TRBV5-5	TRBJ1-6	CASSHVGVSPQSPLHF
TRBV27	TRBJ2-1	CASSLETGGILSTHEQFF
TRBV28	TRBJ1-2	CASSLGGNYGYTF
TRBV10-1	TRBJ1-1	CASSEFSENTEAFF